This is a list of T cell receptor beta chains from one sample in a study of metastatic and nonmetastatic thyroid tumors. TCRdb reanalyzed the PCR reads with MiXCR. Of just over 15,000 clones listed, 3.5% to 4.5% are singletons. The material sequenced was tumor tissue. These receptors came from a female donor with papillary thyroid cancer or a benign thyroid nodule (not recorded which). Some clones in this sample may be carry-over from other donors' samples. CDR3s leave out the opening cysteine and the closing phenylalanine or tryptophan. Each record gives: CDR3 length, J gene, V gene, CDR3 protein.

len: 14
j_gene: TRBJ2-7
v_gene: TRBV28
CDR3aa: ASSGTSGSRFYEQY

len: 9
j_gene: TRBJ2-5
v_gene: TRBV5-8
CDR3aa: ASSVEETQY

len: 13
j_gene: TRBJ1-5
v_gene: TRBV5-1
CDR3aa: ASSPDGNSNQPQH

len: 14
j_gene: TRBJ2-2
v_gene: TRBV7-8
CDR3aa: ASSFRDRGNTGELF

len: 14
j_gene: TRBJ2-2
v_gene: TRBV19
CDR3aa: ASSMSLAGGTGELF

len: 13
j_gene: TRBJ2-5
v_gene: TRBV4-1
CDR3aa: ASSHEGLLQETQY

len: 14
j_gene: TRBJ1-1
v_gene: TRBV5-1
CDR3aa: ASTSGTDTMNTEAF

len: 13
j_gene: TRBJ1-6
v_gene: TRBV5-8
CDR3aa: ASSRTGGTASPLH

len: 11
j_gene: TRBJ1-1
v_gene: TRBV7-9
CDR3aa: ASSFAQDTEAF

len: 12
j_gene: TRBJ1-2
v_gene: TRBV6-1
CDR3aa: ASSPGEANYGYT

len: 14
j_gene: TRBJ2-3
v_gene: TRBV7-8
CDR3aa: ASSTGLAGLKDTQY

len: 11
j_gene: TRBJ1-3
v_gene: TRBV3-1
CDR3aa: ASSHNSGNTIY

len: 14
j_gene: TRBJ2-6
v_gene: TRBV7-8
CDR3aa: ASSFTAWSGANVLT

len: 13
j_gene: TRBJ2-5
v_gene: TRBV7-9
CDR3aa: ASSLRGLGKETQY

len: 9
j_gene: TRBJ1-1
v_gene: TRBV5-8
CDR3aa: ASRRNTEAF

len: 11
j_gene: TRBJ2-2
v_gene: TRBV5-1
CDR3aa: ASSQTGSGELF

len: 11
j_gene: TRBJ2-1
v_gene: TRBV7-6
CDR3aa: ASSFDWGNEQF

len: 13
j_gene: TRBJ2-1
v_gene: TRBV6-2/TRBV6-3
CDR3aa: ASSKLGRGLNEQF